Listed below are T cell receptor beta chains from one sample, sequenced in a study of identical twins. TCRdb passed the 5' RACE reads through MiXCR, listing each CDR3 protein once. The sample has 550,000 to 800,000 distinct CDR3 sequences, roughly 7.1% seen once; the top ten hold 1.5% to 2%. These records were also assigned to another study, of yellow fever vaccine responses in identical twins.

What was sequenced was PBMCs. These receptors originate from a woman aged 18-35 years in good health. The CDR3 runs from the conserved cysteine through the conserved F or W. The order of the fields is V gene, J gene, CDR3 protein.

v_gene: TRBV18; j_gene: TRBJ2-7; CDR3aa: CASSATGTRVVEQYF
v_gene: TRBV27; j_gene: TRBJ2-1; CDR3aa: CASSPPGLAGEQFF
v_gene: TRBV27; j_gene: TRBJ2-5; CDR3aa: CASSLRSGTGGRETQYF
v_gene: TRBV7-2; j_gene: TRBJ1-4; CDR3aa: CASSLAVGNEKLFF
v_gene: TRBV29-1; j_gene: TRBJ2-3; CDR3aa: CSVEDWGAVDTQYF
v_gene: TRBV5-1; j_gene: TRBJ1-6; CDR3aa: CASSQDRGSPLHF
v_gene: TRBV10-3; j_gene: TRBJ2-3; CDR3aa: CAIRPPVTPSGTDTQYF
v_gene: TRBV10-3; j_gene: TRBJ2-3; CDR3aa: CASRPGPSTDTQYF
v_gene: TRBV24-1; j_gene: TRBJ2-2; CDR3aa: CATSSVAGELFF
v_gene: TRBV29-1; j_gene: TRBJ2-2; CDR3aa: CSVEGNTGELFF
v_gene: TRBV6-5; j_gene: TRBJ2-7; CDR3aa: CASSYSSQGGAESSYEQYF
v_gene: TRBV20-1; j_gene: TRBJ1-1; CDR3aa: CSARKGAGTEAFF
v_gene: TRBV20-1; j_gene: TRBJ2-2; CDR3aa: CSASGVTGGPSGELFF
v_gene: TRBV20-1; j_gene: TRBJ2-5; CDR3aa: CSAPRGLTQYF
v_gene: TRBV12-3/TRBV12-4; j_gene: TRBJ1-5; CDR3aa: CASSFGPGGPQPQHF
v_gene: TRBV6-1; j_gene: TRBJ1-1; CDR3aa: CASRPKGGTEAFF
v_gene: TRBV12-3/TRBV12-4; j_gene: TRBJ1-2; CDR3aa: CASSLSESYGYTF
v_gene: TRBV20-1; j_gene: TRBJ2-5; CDR3aa: CSARERGTQYF
v_gene: TRBV6-2/TRBV6-3; j_gene: TRBJ1-4; CDR3aa: CASSQDRNEKLFF
v_gene: TRBV3-1; j_gene: TRBJ2-1; CDR3aa: CASSQESGRGQEQFF
v_gene: TRBV6-5; j_gene: TRBJ1-2; CDR3aa: CASSYLSGTGALGYGYTF
v_gene: TRBV20-1; j_gene: TRBJ1-5; CDR3aa: CSAHGQGGNQPQHF
v_gene: TRBV7-2; j_gene: TRBJ2-4; CDR3aa: CASSANRVAKNIQYF
v_gene: TRBV5-5; j_gene: TRBJ1-1; CDR3aa: CASSPFGTVKEAFF
v_gene: TRBV7-9; j_gene: TRBJ1-1; CDR3aa: CASSLGGNMNTEAFF
v_gene: TRBV20-1; j_gene: TRBJ2-7; CDR3aa: CSARDRLAGIDEQYF
v_gene: TRBV28; j_gene: TRBJ2-5; CDR3aa: CASSVGSGGKETQYF
v_gene: TRBV12-3/TRBV12-4; j_gene: TRBJ2-6; CDR3aa: CASSPDRASGANVLTF
v_gene: TRBV10-3; j_gene: TRBJ2-3; CDR3aa: CAISEDRSTDTQYF
v_gene: TRBV19; j_gene: TRBJ1-1; CDR3aa: CASSIIADTEAFF
v_gene: TRBV2; j_gene: TRBJ2-6; CDR3aa: CASSEPGANVLTF
v_gene: TRBV20-1; j_gene: TRBJ2-5; CDR3aa: CSARSGMWTGGETQYF
v_gene: TRBV3-1; j_gene: TRBJ1-4; CDR3aa: CASSQNGRKLFF
v_gene: TRBV2; j_gene: TRBJ1-2; CDR3aa: CASSEDRGKDGYTF
v_gene: TRBV24-1; j_gene: TRBJ2-1; CDR3aa: CATSDPGLAGVYNEQFF
v_gene: TRBV5-4; j_gene: TRBJ2-7; CDR3aa: CASSLDRISYEQYF
v_gene: TRBV20-1; j_gene: TRBJ2-5; CDR3aa: CCARDRSPTSGRAPQETQYF
v_gene: TRBV6-5; j_gene: TRBJ2-7; CDR3aa: CASSYSRTGFDAYEQYF
v_gene: TRBV7-2; j_gene: TRBJ2-1; CDR3aa: CASSLAGHLLHNEQFF
v_gene: TRBV4-1; j_gene: TRBJ2-1; CDR3aa: CASSQDLAGVYNEQFF